These 11 T cell receptor beta chains were sequenced from one sample in a study of shared clonotypes between healthy human individuals. Profiled with immunoSEQ multiplex PCR; TCRdb holds only in-frame clones, not every one. This table holds 1,500,000 or so clones, around 95% found once. The sequencing input was naive CD4+ T cells sorted from blood. Subset described: CD45RA+ positively selected. The receptors were sampled from a man aged 25-40 years in good health.

The chain employs TRBV21-1 and TRBJ2-7; whether TRBD2, the table's D call, matches the DNA was not checked. TRBV21-1 is tagged as a pseudogene. The CDR3 has 13 amino acids. Written as DNA, the CDR3 is TGTGCCAGCAGCAACCCCACTAAGCACGAGCAGTACTTC. Translated: CASSNPTKHEQYF.

This rearrangement joins TRBV28 to TRBJ2-7; D may correspond to TRBD1 or TRBD2 (5 bases each). Trimming took off 3 bases at V and 2 bases at J, with 17 bases between the two ends. The CDR3 spans 16 residues. Germline CDR1 and CDR2: MDHEN and SYDVKM. CDR3 region: CASSFGGVRTTYEQYF. CDR3 DNA sequence: TGTGCCAGCAGTTTTGGGGGAGTTAGGACAACCTACGAGCAGTACTTC.

The chain links TRBV30 to TRBJ1-3; possible D gene TRBD1, 6 bases. Germline loops: CDR1 GTSNPN, CDR2 SVGIG (reference sequence). The ends were cut back, 4 bases at V and 3 bases at J, with 13 bases in the middle. This CDR3 has 14 residues. The CDR3, as DNA: TGTGCCTGGATCGAGGGGGGTTATGGAAACACCATATATTTT. It specifies CAWIEGGYGNTIYF.

This rearrangement joins TRBV5-4 to TRBJ2-3; 8 bases match TRBD2. The CDR3 is 15 amino acids. The V and J ends lost 4 bases and 3 bases, in that order; junction bases with no gene match: 7. Per the germline V gene, CDR1 is SGHNT and CDR2 is YYREEE (reference sequence). The CDR3 bases are TGTGCCAGCAGCAGGGCGGGAGGTGGGACAGATACGCAGTATTTT. Protein sequence: CASSRAGGGTDTQYF.

V and J are TRBV6-1 and TRBJ1-5; no clear D. Trimming shortened V by 1 base and J by 7 bases, and 8 bases separated the two germline ends. This CDR3 has 13 amino acids. In germline, CDR1 is MNHNS, CDR2 SASEGT. This CDR3 is CASSEEGGQPQHF. In nucleotides, the CDR3 is TGTGCCAGCAGTGAAGAAGGAGGACAGCCCCAGCATTTT.

The chain is built from TRBV28 and TRBJ2-7; D not resolved. Trimming stripped 0 bases from V and 5 bases from J, with 11 bases between. Germline lookup yields CDR1 MDHEN and CDR2 SYDVKM. The CDR3 consists of 14 residues. CDR3 sequence reads: CASSLWPDAHEQYF. DNA for the CDR3: TGTGCCAGCAGTTTATGGCCGGACGCCCACGAGCAGTACTTC. The full variable domain, with the rest looked up from reference TRBV28 and TRBJ2-7, is DVKVTQSSRYLVKRTGEKVFLECVQDMDHENMFWYRQDPGLGLRLIYFSYDVKMKEKGDIPEGYSVSREKKERFSLILESASTNQTSMYLCASSLWPDAHEQYFGPGTRLTVT.

This chain connects TRBV11-2 to TRBJ2-5; 7 bases agree with TRBD2. Germline V gene data show CDR1 as SGHAT and CDR2 as FQNNGV. The CDR3 totals 14 residues. The ends lost 3 bases at V and 3 bases at J; junction bases unmatched: 4. CDR3 nucleotides: TGTGCCAGCAGCTTGTCACTAGCGAAAGAGACCCAGTACTTC. Translating gives CASSLSLAKETQYF. Variable domain in full (rest from reference TRBV11-2 and TRBJ2-5): EAGVAQSPRYKIIEKRQSVAFWCNPISGHATLYWYQQILGQGPKLLIQFQNNGVVDDSQLPKDRFSAERLKGVDSTLKIQPAKLEDSAVYLCASSLSLAKETQYFGPGTRLLVL.

The chain couples TRBV9 to TRBJ1-2; 11 bases line up with TRBD1. CDR1 and CDR2 from the germline V gene are SGDLS and YYNGEE. V gave up 3 bases and J gave up 0 bases; unmatched junction bases: 4. The CDR3 loop spans 16 amino acids. The CDR3 protein is CASSGTGGHTNYGYTF. In nucleotides, the CDR3 is TGTGCCAGCAGCGGGACAGGGGGCCATACTAACTATGGCTACACCTTC.

This clone was picked up one time. The chain links TRBV5-6 to TRBJ2-7; D may be TRBD1 or TRBD2 (5 bases each). Germline V gene sequence: CDR1 SGHDT, CDR2 YYEEEE. The length of the CDR3 is 14 residues. The V gene lost 0 bases and the J gene lost 7 bases, with 14 bases spanning the gap. Written as DNA, the CDR3 is TGTGCCAGCAGCTTGGGGGGGAGACGAGGAGAGCAGTACTTC. Protein: CASSLGGRRGEQYF. Full variable domain (rest looked up from reference TRBV5-6 and TRBJ2-7): DAGVTQSPTHLIKTRGQQVTLRCSPKSGHDTVSWYQQALGQGPQFIFQYYEEEERQRGNFPDRFSGHQFPNYSSELNVNALLLGDSALYLCASSLGGRRGEQYFGPGTRLTVT.

The rearrangement uses TRBV28 and TRBJ2-3; 9 bases line up with TRBD1. CDR1 MDHEN and CDR2 SYDVKM come from the germline V gene. The CDR3 is 15 residues long. J gave up 5 bases and V 4 bases, and 7 bases lay outside the gene matches. In nucleotides, the CDR3 is TGTGCCAGCAGTTGGACAGGGGTTCGTTTAGATACGCAGTATTTT. This sequence encodes CASSWTGVRLDTQYF. The full variable domain, rest sourced from reference TRBV28 and TRBJ2-3, is DVKVTQSSRYLVKRTGEKVFLECVQDMDHENMFWYRQDPGLGLRLIYFSYDVKMKEKGDIPEGYSVSREKKERFSLILESASTNQTSMYLCASSWTGVRLDTQYFGPGTRLTVL.

The rearrangement links TRBV28 to TRBJ2-6; D is unclear. The V and J ends lost 2 bases and 1 base respectively, with 9 bases between them. CDR3 size: 16 residues. CDR1 is MDHEN and CDR2 is SYDVKM in the germline V gene. In DNA, the CDR3 is TGTGCCAGCAGTTTAGTTCGGCCGTCTGGGGCCAACGTCCTGACTTTC. This codes for CASSLVRPSGANVLTF.